A single sample is the source of the 8 T cell receptor beta chains below, sequenced in a study of blood T cell repertoires in COVID-19. Produced via immunoSEQ multiplex PCR; TCRdb's table is partial and in-frame only. Among around 150,000 clones listed, about 93% were seen once. The specimen was peripheral blood. The source is a woman between 50 and 59 years old with acute or convalescent COVID-19.

This chain links TRBV15 with TRBJ1-1; D is ambiguous. CDR1 and CDR2 from the germline V gene are LNHNV and YYDKDF (reference sequence). The CDR3 sequence is 12 residues long. V was shortened by 1 base and J by 6 bases, with 6 bases between the two germline ends. The CDR3 loop reads CATSRVAPEAFF. The CDR3 DNA sequence: TGTGCCACCAGCAGAGTAGCCCCTGAAGCTTTCTTT.

This chain joins TRBV4-3 and TRBJ2-1; D perhaps matches TRBD2 (5 bases). Deletions cut 1 base from V and 4 bases from J, with 20 bases between. This CDR3 region has 18 residues. Germline V CDR1 and CDR2: LGHNA, YSLEER. In DNA form, the CDR3 reads TGCGCCAGCAGCCAAGGGGCTTCGGGCTCTAGCTGGTACAATGAGCAGTTCTTC. It translates to CASSQGASGSSWYNEQFF.

V gene TRBV27 combines with J gene TRBJ2-1; maybe TRBD2 (5 bases). The CDR3 sequence is 14 residues long. Germline V gene data show CDR1 as MNHEY and CDR2 as SMNVEV (reference sequence). Trimming left V 3 bases short and J 0 bases short, with 6 bases between. This CDR3 reads CASSLTTSYNEQFF. CDR3 DNA sequence: TGTGCCAGCAGTTTGACTACCTCCTACAATGAGCAGTTCTTC.

The chain joins TRBV11-2 to TRBJ2-7; 8 nucleotides align to TRBD1. Germline loops: CDR1 SGHAT, CDR2 FQNNGV. Trimming at V came to 6 bases and at J to 4 bases, leaving 5 bases not matched to a gene. This CDR3 has 13 amino acids. CDR3 residues: CASRDRGGYEQYF. Here the CDR3 DNA reads TGTGCCAGCAGAGACAGGGGTGGGTACGAGCAGTACTTC.

CDR3 in DNA: TGTGCCAGCTCACCAGGAGGAGGTCGAGGCTACACCTTC. Its protein product is CASSPGGGRGYTF. The chain couples TRBV18 to TRBJ1-2; D is ambiguous. V was clipped by 2 bases and J by 8 bases, with 12 bases between them. The CDR3 covers 13 residues. Germline CDR1 KGHSH, CDR2 LQKENI.

The CDR3 spells CASSPTQGASGNTIYF. The CDR3 DNA is TGTGCCAGCTCACCGACACAGGGGGCGAGTGGAAACACCATATATTTT. This chain connects TRBV18 to TRBJ1-3; 9 bases map to TRBD1. Germline CDR1 is KGHSH and CDR2 is LQKENI. The V gene end was trimmed by 3 bases and the J gene end by 3 bases; junction bases not matched to a gene: 6. CDR3 length: 16 residues.

The J gene is TRBJ1-1, the V gene TRBV5-1; D is unclear. V was clipped by 0 bases and J by 1 base, with 10 bases between them. Germline CDR1 and CDR2: SGHRS and YFSETQ. The CDR3 length is 15 residues. CDR3 DNA sequence: TGCGCCAGCAGCTTGGAGGCCAGGCGGAACACTGAAGCTTTCTTT. Encoded protein: CASSLEARRNTEAFF.

The gene calls are TRBV4-1 and TRBJ2-2; tentatively, D is TRBD2 (6 bases). V was shortened by 5 bases and J by 7 bases, with 14 bases between the two germline ends. CDR3 size: 14 residues. Germline CDR1 is MGHRA and CDR2 is YSYEKL. The CDR3 DNA reads as TGCGCCAGCAGCGTAACGGGAGCTGGCGGGGAGCTGTTTTTT. Protein sequence: CASSVTGAGGELFF.